The TCR beta chain described here comes from a study of T cell changes during pregnancy in multiple sclerosis. This clone occurred once. Assay used: immunoSEQ multiplex PCR; TCRdb lists only in-frame clones, some missing. The sample gives around 70,000 clones, more than 80% of which show up once; 0.65% to 1% is in the top ten. The CDR3 covers 17 residues. Germline V gene sequence: CDR1 MGHRA, CDR2 YSYEKL. The ends were cut back, 0 bases at V and 5 bases at J, with 19 bases in the middle. V and J are TRBV4-1 and TRBJ1-2, with D tentatively TRBD1 (5 bases). The clonotype comes from a female donor with multiple sclerosis, enrolled in a pregnancy study. Sequenced here: peripheral blood, sampled in the second trimester of pregnancy. The DNA of the CDR3 is TGCGCCAGCAGCCAAGATCTTTTAGGGACTGGACTTTATGGCTACACCTTC. The encoded protein is CASSQDLLGTGLYGYTF.